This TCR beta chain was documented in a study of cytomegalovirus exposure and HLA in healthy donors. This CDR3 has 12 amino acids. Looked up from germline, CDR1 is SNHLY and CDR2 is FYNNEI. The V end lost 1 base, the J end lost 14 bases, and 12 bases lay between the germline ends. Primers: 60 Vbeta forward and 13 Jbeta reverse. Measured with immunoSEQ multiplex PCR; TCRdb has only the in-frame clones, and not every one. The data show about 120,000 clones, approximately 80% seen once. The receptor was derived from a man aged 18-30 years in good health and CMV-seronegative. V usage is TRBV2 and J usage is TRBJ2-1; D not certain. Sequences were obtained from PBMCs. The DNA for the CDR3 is TGTGCCAGCAGTGAAGATCGCGGAGTAGAGTTCTTC. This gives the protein CASSEDRGVEFF.